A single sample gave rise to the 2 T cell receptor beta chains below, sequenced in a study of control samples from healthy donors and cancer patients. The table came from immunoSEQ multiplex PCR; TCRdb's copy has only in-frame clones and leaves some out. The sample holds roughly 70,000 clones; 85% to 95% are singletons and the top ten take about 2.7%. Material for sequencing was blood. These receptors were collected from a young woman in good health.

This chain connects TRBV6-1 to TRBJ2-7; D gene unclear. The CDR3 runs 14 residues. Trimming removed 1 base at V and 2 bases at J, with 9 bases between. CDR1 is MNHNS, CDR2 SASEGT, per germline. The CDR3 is CASSEDYTAYEQYF. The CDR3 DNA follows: TGTGCCAGCAGTGAAGACTATACAGCCTACGAGCAGTACTTC.

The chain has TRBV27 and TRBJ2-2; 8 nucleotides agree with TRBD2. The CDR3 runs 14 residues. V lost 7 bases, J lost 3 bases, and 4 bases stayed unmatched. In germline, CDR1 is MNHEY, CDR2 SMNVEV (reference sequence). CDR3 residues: CASTTGRDTGELFF. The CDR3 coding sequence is TGTGCCAGCACCACCGGGAGGGACACCGGGGAGCTGTTTTTT.